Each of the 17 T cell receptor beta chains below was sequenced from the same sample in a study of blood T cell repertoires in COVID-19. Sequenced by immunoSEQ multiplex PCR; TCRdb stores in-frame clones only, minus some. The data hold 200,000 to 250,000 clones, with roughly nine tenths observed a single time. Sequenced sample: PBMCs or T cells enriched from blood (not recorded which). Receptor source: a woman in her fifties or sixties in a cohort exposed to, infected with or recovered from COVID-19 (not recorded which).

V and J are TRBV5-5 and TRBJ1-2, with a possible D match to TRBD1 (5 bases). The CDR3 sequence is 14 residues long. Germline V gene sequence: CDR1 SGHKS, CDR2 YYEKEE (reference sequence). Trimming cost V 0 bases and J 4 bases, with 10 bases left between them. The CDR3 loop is CASSLEQVLYGYTF. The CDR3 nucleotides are TGTGCCAGCAGCTTGGAACAGGTCCTCTATGGCTACACCTTC.

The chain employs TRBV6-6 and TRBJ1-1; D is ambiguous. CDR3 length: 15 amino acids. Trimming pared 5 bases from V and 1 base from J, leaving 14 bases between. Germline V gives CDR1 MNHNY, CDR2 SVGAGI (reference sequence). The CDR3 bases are TGTGCCAGCAGTGGAACGACTGCCCCGAACACTGAAGCTTTCTTT. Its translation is CASSGTTAPNTEAFF.

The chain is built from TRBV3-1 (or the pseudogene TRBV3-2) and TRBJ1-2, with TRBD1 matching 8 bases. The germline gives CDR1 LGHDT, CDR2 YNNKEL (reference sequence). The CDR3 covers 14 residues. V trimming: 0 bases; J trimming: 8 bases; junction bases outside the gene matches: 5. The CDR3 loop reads CASSQDRTGLGYTF. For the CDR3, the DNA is TGTGCCAGCAGCCAAGATAGGACAGGGCTCGGCTACACCTTC.

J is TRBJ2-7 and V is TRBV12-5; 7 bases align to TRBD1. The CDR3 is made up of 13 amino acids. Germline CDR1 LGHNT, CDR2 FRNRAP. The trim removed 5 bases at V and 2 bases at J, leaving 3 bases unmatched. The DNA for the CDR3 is TGTGCTAGTGGTCCCGACAGGGCCTACGAGCAGTACTTC. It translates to CASGPDRAYEQYF.

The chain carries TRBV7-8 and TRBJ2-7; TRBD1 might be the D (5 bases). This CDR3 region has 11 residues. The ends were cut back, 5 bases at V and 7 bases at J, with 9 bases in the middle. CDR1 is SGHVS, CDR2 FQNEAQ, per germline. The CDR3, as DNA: TGTGCCAGCAGCCAAGGGGATGAGCAGTACTTC. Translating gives CASSQGDEQYF.

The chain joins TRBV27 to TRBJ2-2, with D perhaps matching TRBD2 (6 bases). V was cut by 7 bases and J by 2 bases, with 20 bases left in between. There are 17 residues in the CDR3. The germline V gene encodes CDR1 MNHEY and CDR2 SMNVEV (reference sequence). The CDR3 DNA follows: TGTGCCAGCAACCCTCAAGGCGGGACGGCTAACACCGGGGAGCTGTTTTTT. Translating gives CASNPQGGTANTGELFF.

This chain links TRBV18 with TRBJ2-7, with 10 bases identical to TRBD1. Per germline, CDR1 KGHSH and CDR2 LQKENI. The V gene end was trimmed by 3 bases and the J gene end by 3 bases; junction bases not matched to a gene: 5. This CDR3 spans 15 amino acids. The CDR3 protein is CASSPRDRGLYEQYF. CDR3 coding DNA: TGTGCCAGCTCACCGCGGGACAGGGGCCTCTACGAGCAGTACTTC.

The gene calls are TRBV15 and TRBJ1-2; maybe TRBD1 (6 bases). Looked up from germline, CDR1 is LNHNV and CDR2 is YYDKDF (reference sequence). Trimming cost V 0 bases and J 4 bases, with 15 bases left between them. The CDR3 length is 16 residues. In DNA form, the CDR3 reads TGTGCCACCAGCAGAGAGGAAAACAGGGTCATCTATGGCTACACCTTC. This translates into CATSREENRVIYGYTF.

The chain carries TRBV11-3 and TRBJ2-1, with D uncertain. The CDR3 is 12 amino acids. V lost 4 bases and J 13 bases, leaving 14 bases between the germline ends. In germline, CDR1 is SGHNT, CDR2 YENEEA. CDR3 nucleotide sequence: TGTGCCAGCAGCTCTAATGGTCTACGACAGTTCTTC. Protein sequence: CASSSNGLRQFF.

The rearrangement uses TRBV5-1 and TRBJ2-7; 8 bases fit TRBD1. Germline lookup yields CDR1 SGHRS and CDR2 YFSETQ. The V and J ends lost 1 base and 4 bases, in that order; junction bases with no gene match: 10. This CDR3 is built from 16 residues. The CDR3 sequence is CASSLTSGGVMYEQYF. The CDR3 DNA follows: TGCGCCAGCAGCTTGACCTCAGGGGGCGTAATGTACGAGCAGTACTTC.

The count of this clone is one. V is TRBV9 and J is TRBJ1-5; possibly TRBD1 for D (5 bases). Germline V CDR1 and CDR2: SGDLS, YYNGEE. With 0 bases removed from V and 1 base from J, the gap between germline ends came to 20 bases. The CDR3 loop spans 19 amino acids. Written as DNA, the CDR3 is TGTGCCAGCAGCGTAGAGGGGTCGGGGGTTAGGATAAGCAATCAGCCCCAGCATTTT. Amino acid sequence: CASSVEGSGVRISNQPQHF. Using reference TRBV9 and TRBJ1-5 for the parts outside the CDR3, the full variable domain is DSGVTQTPKHLITATGQRVTLRCSPRSGDLSVYWYQQSLDQGLQFLIQYYNGEERAKGNILERFSAQQFPDLHSELNLSSLELGDSALYFCASSVEGSGVRISNQPQHFGDGTRLSIL.

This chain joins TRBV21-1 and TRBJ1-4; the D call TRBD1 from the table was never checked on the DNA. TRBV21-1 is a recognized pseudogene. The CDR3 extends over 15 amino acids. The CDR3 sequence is CASSRGQATNEKLFF. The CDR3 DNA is TGTGCCAGCAGCAGGGGACAGGCAACTAATGAAAAACTGTTTTTT.

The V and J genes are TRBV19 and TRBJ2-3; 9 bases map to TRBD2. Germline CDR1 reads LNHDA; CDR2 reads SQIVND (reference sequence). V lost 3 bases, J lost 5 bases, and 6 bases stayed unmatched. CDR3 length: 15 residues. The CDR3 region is CASSIRAGGRDTQYF. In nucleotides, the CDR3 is TGTGCCAGTAGTATCCGAGCGGGGGGCAGAGATACGCAGTATTTT.

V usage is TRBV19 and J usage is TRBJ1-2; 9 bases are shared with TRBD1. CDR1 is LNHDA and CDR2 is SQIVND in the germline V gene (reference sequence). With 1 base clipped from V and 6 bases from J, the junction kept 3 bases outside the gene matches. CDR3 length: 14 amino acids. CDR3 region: CASSIVRDRDGYTF. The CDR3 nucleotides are TGTGCCAGTAGTATAGTTCGGGACAGGGATGGCTACACCTTC. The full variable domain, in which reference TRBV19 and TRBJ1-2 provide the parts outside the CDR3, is DGGITQSPKYLFRKEGQNVTLSCEQNLNHDAMYWYRQDPGQGLRLIYYSQIVNDFQKGDIAEGYSVSREKKESFPLTVTSAQKNPTAFYLCASSIVRDRDGYTFGSGTRLTVV.

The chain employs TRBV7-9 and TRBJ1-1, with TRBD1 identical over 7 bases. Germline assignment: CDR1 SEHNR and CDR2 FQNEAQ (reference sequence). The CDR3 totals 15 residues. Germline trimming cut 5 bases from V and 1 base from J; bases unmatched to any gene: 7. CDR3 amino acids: CASSPRGGGNTEAFF. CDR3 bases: TGTGCCAGCAGCCCACGAGGGGGCGGGAACACTGAAGCTTTCTTT.

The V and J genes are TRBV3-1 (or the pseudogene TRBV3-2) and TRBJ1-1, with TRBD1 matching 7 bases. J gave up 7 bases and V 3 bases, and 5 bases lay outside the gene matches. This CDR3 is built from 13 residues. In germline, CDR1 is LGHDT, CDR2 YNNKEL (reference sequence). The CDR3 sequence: CASSQTGRGEAFF. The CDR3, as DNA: TGTGCCAGCAGCCAGACAGGGAGAGGTGAAGCTTTCTTT.

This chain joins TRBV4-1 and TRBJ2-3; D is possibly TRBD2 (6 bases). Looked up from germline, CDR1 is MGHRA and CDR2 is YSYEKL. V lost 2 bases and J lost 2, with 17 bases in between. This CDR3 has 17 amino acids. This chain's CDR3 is CASSQLPSGHDTDTQYF. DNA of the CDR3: TGCGCCAGCAGCCAACTCCCCAGCGGGCACGACACAGATACGCAGTATTTT.